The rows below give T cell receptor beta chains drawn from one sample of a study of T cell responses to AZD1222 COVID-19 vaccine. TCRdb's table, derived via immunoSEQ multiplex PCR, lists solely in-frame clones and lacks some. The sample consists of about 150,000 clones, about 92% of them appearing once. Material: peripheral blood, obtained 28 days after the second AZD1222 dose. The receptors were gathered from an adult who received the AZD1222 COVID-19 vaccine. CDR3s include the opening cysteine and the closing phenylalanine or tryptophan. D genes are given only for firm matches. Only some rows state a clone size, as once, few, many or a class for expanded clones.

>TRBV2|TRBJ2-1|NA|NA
TGTGCCAGCAGGGACAGCCGGCTTAATGAGCAGTTCTTC
CASRDSRLNEQFF
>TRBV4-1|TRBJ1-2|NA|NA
TGCGCCAGCAGCCAACACGGCGCTAACTATGGCTACACCTTC
CASSQHGANYGYTF
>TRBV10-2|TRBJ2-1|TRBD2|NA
TGCGCCAGCAGTGAGTGGTCTTCGGGCGGGAGCATTTATGAGCAGTTCTTC
CASSEWSSGGSIYEQFF
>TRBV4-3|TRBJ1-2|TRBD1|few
TGCGCCAGCAGCCGGGACAGGGAGACTAACTATGGCTACACCTTC
CASSRDRETNYGYTF
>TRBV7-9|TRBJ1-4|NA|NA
TGTGCCAGCAGCGAGGGGACGGAATCAAATGAAAAACTGTTTTTT
CASSEGTESNEKLFF
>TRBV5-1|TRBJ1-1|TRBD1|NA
TGCGCCAGCAGATCTGCAGGGGGCAGAGGGAACACTGAAGCTTTCTTT
CASRSAGGRGNTEAFF
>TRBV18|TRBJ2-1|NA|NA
TGTGCCAGCTCACCACGGAAGGATTCGGACCTGAGCATGTTCTTC
CASSPRKDSDLSMFF
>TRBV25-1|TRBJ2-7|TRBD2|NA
TGTGCCAGCAGTGAGGGGACTAGCGCCTACTTC
CASSEGTSAYF
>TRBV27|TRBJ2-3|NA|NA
TGTGCCAGCAGTTTATGGACCACAGATACGCAGTATTTT
CASSLWTTDTQYF
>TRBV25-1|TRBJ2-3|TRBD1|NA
TGTGCCAGCAGTGAAACGGCAGGGGGCGGCACAGATACGCAGTATTTT
CASSETAGGGTDTQYF
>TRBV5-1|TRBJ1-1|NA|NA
TGCGCCAGCAGCCCTTTTTTGACAGCGGGTAACACTGAAGCTTTCTTT
CASSPFLTAGNTEAFF
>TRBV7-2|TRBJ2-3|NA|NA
TGTGCCAGCAGCCCTTTGGAGCGGACAGATACGCAGTATTTT
CASSPLERTDTQYF
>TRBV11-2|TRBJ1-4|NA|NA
TGTGCCAGCAGCCTCAGGGCACACAGGGATGAAAAACTGTTTTTT
CASSLRAHRDEKLFF
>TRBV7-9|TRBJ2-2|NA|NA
TGTGCCAGCAGTGGTTTAGAGGAGGCCACCGGGGAGCTGTTTTTT
CASSGLEEATGELFF
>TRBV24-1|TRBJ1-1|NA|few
TGTGCCACCAGTGTCCTCGACAGTAATGAAGCTTTCTTT
CATSVLDSNEAFF
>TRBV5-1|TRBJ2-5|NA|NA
TGCGCCAGCAGCCTAGAGGGCGGGATAGAGACCCAGTACTTC
CASSLEGGIETQYF
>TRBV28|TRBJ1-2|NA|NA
TGTGCCAGCAGTGGGACTCGGACAGACTATGGCTACACCTTC
CASSGTRTDYGYTF
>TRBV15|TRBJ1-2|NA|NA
TGTGCCACCAGCAGAGAGTCAAGTGGCTACACCTTC
CATSRESSGYTF
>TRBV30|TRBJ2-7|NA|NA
TGTGCCTGGAGTCCTCAGGGGCTCGAGCAGTACTTC
CAWSPQGLEQYF
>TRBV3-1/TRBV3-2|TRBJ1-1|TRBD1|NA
TGTGCCAGCAGCGGGTGGGGGACAGACACTGAAGCTTTCTTT
CASSGWGTDTEAFF
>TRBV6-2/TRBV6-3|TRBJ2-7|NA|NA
TGTGCCAGCAGTTACTCTGGAATATCCTACGAGCAGTACTTC
CASSYSGISYEQYF
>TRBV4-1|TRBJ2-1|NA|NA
TGCGCCAGCAGCCAAGGGATTATACTATCGGTCTACAATGAGCAGTTCTTC
CASSQGIILSVYNEQFF
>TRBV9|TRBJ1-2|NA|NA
TGTGCCAGCAGCGTAGATAGTGAGGGGCCAGATTCGTATGGCTACACCTTC
CASSVDSEGPDSYGYTF
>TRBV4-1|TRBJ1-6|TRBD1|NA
TGCGCCAGCAGCCACACCCCGGGACAGGGGAATTCACCCCTCCACTTT
CASSHTPGQGNSPLHF
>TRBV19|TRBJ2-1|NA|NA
TGTGCCAGTAGTCCCATGGCGGGCTTCTACAATGAGCAGTTCTTC
CASSPMAGFYNEQFF
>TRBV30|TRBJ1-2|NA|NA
TGTGCCTGGAGTGTGATGGGTCCCTATGGCTACACCTTC
CAWSVMGPYGYTF
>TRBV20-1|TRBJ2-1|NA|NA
TGCAGTGCTAGTTCCACGGGAGAGGCCTACAATGAGCAGTTCTTC
CSASSTGEAYNEQFF
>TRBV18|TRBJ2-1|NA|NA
TGTGCCAGCTCACCACCTAAGTGGGAGTCTAACAATGAGCAGTTCTTC
CASSPPKWESNNEQFF
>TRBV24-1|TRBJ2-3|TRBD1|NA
TGTGCCACCAGTGATAGGACAGGGGCAGGCACAGATACGCAGTATTTT
CATSDRTGAGTDTQYF
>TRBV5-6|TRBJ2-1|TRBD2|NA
TGTGCCAGCCGCGGGACTAGCGGGAACAATGAGCAGTTCTTC
CASRGTSGNNEQFF
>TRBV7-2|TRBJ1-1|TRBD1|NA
TGTGCCAGCAGCGGATACACAGGGGGCCGGAACACTGAAGCTTTCTTT
CASSGYTGGRNTEAFF
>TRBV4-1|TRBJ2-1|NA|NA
TGCGCCAGCAGCCAAACGTTGCATGCCGACAATGAGCAGTTCTTC
CASSQTLHADNEQFF
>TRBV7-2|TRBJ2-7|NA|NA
TGTGCCAGCAGCTTAGTTGGTGGTGGGGGGCCCGAGCAGTACTTC
CASSLVGGGGPEQYF
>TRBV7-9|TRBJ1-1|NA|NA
TGTGCCAGCGGAGACAACACTGAAGCTTTCTTT
CASGDNTEAFF
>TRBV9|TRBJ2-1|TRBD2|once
TGTGCCAGCAGCGTAGCTCCCGGGACTAGCGGATACAATGAGCAGTTCTTC
CASSVAPGTSGYNEQFF
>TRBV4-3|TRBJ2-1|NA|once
TGCGCCAGCAGCCAAGACCCCCGACCCGGTGAGCAGTTCTTC
CASSQDPRPGEQFF
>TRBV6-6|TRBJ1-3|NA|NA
TGTGCCAGCAGTTTAACGGAGGGAAACACCATATATTTT
CASSLTEGNTIYF
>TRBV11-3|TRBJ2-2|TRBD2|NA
TGTGCCAGCAGCGACAGATTTAGGACTAGAGCAGTGACCGGGGAGCTGTTTTTT
CASSDRFRTRAVTGELFF
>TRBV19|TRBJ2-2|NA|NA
TGTGCCGTTTCGGTGGCCTCCTACGGGAGCGGGGAGCTGTTTTTT
CAVSVASYGSGELFF
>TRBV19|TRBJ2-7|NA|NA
TGTGCCAGTAGTATAGTGGGCAGGGACGGAACCTACGAGCAGTACTTC
CASSIVGRDGTYEQYF
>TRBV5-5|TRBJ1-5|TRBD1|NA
TGTGCCAGCAGCTTCGGGACAGGGCGAAATCAGCCCCAGCATTTT
CASSFGTGRNQPQHF